What follows are 9 T cell receptor beta chains derived from one specimen sequenced in a study of cytomegalovirus exposure and HLA in healthy donors. Data came from immunoSEQ multiplex PCR; TCRdb stores just in-frame clones and leaves some out. Of 150,000 to 200,000 clones in the sample, more than 70% are singletons; the top ten hold more than 1.4%. The sample was PBMCs. The receptor source for this set is a woman aged 18-35 years in good health and CMV-seronegative.

This rearrangement joins TRBV6-1 to TRBJ1-6, with D maybe TRBD1 (6 bases). The CDR3 sequence is 15 residues long. V was clipped by 1 base and J by 10 bases, with 14 bases between them. The germline V gene has CDR1 MNHNS and CDR2 SASEGT. In DNA, the CDR3 is TGTGCCAGCAGTGAAGGGGGGCAGGGTGGATCACCCCTCCACTTT. Translation: CASSEGGQGGSPLHF.

The genes are TRBV5-6 and TRBJ1-4, with 7 positions matching TRBD1. Trimming removed 4 bases from V and 6 bases from J; junction bases left unmatched: 6. CDR3 length: 14 amino acids. Germline V CDR1 and CDR2: SGHDT, YYEEEE. CDR3 nucleotide sequence: TGTGCCAGCAGCGCACAGGGGATGGATGAAAAACTGTTTTTT. Protein: CASSAQGMDEKLFF.

The chain recombines TRBV5-1 with TRBJ2-5, with TRBD2 as a possible D gene (5 bases). The CDR3 is made up of 14 amino acids. Germline V CDR1 and CDR2: SGHRS, YFSETQ. V lost 4 bases and J lost 2, with 12 bases in between. The CDR3 protein is CASSPGREQETQYF. DNA of the CDR3: TGCGCCAGCAGCCCAGGACGGGAACAAGAGACCCAGTACTTC.

The rearrangement joins TRBV29-1 to TRBJ1-1; possible D gene TRBD1, 6 bases. The length of the CDR3 is 12 residues. V gave up 8 bases and J gave up 5 bases, with 15 bases separating them. Germline-derived CDR1 and CDR2 are SQVTM and ANQGSEA. The CDR3 reads CSSVGGHTEAFF. The CDR3 DNA reads TGCAGCTCCGTGGGGGGGCATACTGAAGCTTTCTTT.

V and J are TRBV9 and TRBJ1-2; D perhaps matches TRBD1 (6 bases). V was pared by 3 bases and J by 2 bases, with 11 bases between. The CDR3 loop spans 14 amino acids. The germline gives CDR1 SGDLS, CDR2 YYNGEE. CDR3 nucleotide sequence: TGTGCCAGCAGCGCCCGGACAGAGAACTATGGCTACACCTTC. Its protein is CASSARTENYGYTF.

The chain employs TRBV27 and TRBJ2-2; 10 positions match TRBD2. This CDR3 is 16 amino acids long. After removal of 3 bases from V and 7 bases from J, the junction contained 8 bases not matched to a gene. Germline lookup yields CDR1 MNHEY and CDR2 SMNVEV (reference sequence). CDR3: CASSFRAGGMGGELFF. CDR3 DNA: TGTGCCAGCAGTTTCCGAGCGGGAGGGATGGGCGGGGAGCTGTTTTTT.

The gene calls are TRBV5-1 and TRBJ2-2; TRBD2 matches at 9 bases. CDR3 length: 20 amino acids. Germline CDR1 SGHRS, CDR2 YFSETQ. The ends lost 3 bases at V and 0 bases at J; junction bases unmatched: 15. The CDR3 protein is CASSSIGTSMGSANTGELFF. CDR3 nucleotide sequence: TGCGCCAGCAGCTCGATAGGGACTAGCATGGGGTCCGCGAACACCGGGGAGCTGTTTTTT.

The chain recombines TRBV9 with TRBJ2-2; tentative D call: TRBD2 (6 bases). The germline CDR1 and CDR2 sequences are SGDLS and YYNGEE. The CDR3 spans 17 residues. V lost 4 bases to trimming and J lost 1 base, with 17 bases between them. CDR3 nucleotide sequence: TGTGCCAGCAGCACCCAGGGACTTCCGCTGAACACCGGGGAGCTGTTTTTT. This sequence encodes CASSTQGLPLNTGELFF.

This rearrangement joins TRBV25-1 to TRBJ1-2; a possible D gene is TRBD1 (6 bases). This CDR3 region has 11 residues. Trimming cost V 8 bases and J 5 bases, with 9 bases left between them. Germline CDR1 is MGHDK and CDR2 is SYGVNS. The CDR3 DNA reads as TGTGCCAGCGGACAGATTTATGGCTACACCTTC. The encoded protein is CASGQIYGYTF.